This TCR beta chain came from a study of regulatory T cells in long-lasting Graves disease. The length of the CDR3 is 16 residues. The J segment lost 3 bases and the V segment lost 4 bases, leaving 9 bases of the junction unmatched. From germline, CDR1 is MDHEN and CDR2 SYDVKM. The authors built TCR beta libraries using iRepertoire HTBI primers and Arm-PCR of CDR3 regions. One entry per CDR3 protein, called by TCRdb with MiXCR from the multiplex PCR reads. The top ten hold about 20% of the sample, which has hundreds of thousands of distinct CDR3 sequences, 15% seen once. Time point: newly diagnosed GD, antithyroid drugs for less than 3 months. Researchers made the TCR library from RNA that was extracted from PBMCs. It was American Thyroid Association guidelines that determined Graves' disease diagnosis.

This clonotype originated in a female donor with Graves disease. The sequences come from peripheral blood mononuclear cells (PBMCs), collected at new diagnosis, from a patient treated with antithyroid drugs. The V and J genes are TRBV28 and TRBJ2-1; 7 bases line up with TRBD2. The CDR3 nucleotides read TGTGCCAGCAGTTCCCCGGCGGGAGTGGTCTACAATGAGCAGTTCTTC. Translated, it gives CASSSPAGVVYNEQFF.